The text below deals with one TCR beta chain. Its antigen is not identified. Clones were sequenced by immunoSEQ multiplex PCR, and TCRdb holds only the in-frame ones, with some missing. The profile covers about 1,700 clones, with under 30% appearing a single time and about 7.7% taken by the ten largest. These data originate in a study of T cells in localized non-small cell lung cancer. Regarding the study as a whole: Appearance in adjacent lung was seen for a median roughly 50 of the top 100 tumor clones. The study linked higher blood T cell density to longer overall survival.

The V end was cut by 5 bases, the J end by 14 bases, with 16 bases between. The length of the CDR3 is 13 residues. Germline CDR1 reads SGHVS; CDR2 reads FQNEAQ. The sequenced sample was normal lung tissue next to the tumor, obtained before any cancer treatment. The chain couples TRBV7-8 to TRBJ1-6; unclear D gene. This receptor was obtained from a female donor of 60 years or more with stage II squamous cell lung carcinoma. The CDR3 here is CASSLGPDRALHF. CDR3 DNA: TGTGCCAGCAGCCTAGGGCCGGATCGGGCCCTCCACTTT. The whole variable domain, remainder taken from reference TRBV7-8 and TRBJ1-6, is GAGVSQSPRYKVAKRGQDVALRCDPISGHVSLFWYQQALGQGPEFLTYFQNEAQLDKSGLPSDRFFAERPEGSVSTLKIQRTQQEDSAVYLCASSLGPDRALHFGNGTRLTVT.